Following are 23 T cell receptor beta chains from one sample sequenced in a study of a mutant IDH1 vaccine in newly diagnosed glioma. Regarding time point: baseline, week 1 (first vaccination visit). Documented treatment: pre-vaccination baseline after standard-of-care therapy. TCRdb's table, derived via immunoSEQ multiplex PCR, lists solely in-frame clones and lacks some. In the table there are 50,000 or so clones, 80% to 90% of which are singletons. This material consisted of PBMCs, taken from a glioma patient treated with radiotherapy, temozolomide or both. These receptors were obtained from a man aged 35-49 years with glioma.

This chain connects TRBV2 to TRBJ2-7; perhaps D is TRBD1 or TRBD2 (5 bases each). This CDR3 contains 14 residues. V was trimmed by 7 bases and J by 2 bases, leaving 15 bases between them. From germline, CDR1 is SNHLY and CDR2 FYNNEI. The CDR3 region has the DNA TGTGCCAGCACCCTAGAGGGGATGACCTACGAGCAGTACTTC. This translates into CASTLEGMTYEQYF.

The rearrangement links TRBV19 to TRBJ2-7; 12 bases fit TRBD1. This CDR3 has 15 residues. The germline V gene encodes CDR1 LNHDA and CDR2 SQIVND (reference sequence). The V and J ends lost 6 bases and 6 bases, in that order; junction bases with no gene match: 9. The CDR3 bases are TGTGCCAGTAGGGCCACCGGGACAGGGGGCTTCGAGCAGTACTTC. Amino acid sequence: CASRATGTGGFEQYF.

The chain employs TRBV4-2 and TRBJ2-7, with D tentatively TRBD1 or TRBD2 (6 bases each). V was pared by 0 bases and J by 6 bases, with 18 bases between. The germline CDR1 and CDR2 sequences are LGHNA and YNFKEQ. This CDR3 spans 16 amino acids. The CDR3 nucleotides are TGTGCCAGCAGCCAAGATAGGGCGGGGACAAAAGGCGAGCAGTACTTC. Protein product: CASSQDRAGTKGEQYF.

The rearrangement joins TRBV12-5 to TRBJ1-4, with no clear D. The CDR3 runs to 13 residues. V lost 1 base and J 7 bases, leaving 7 bases between the germline ends. CDR1 LGHNT and CDR2 FRNRAP come from the germline V gene. The CDR3 protein is CASGLGTGEKLFF. Here the CDR3 DNA reads TGTGCTAGTGGTTTGGGGACGGGTGAAAAACTGTTTTTT.

V usage is TRBV6-4 and J usage is TRBJ1-1; TRBD1 matches at 8 bases. Germline trimming cut 5 bases from V and 1 base from J; bases unmatched to any gene: 6. Germline lookup yields CDR1 MRHNA and CDR2 SNTAGT. This CDR3 is built from 15 residues. CDR3 region: CASSSDRGGNTEAFF. CDR3 nucleotides: TGTGCCAGCAGTTCTGACAGGGGCGGGAACACTGAAGCTTTCTTT.

The chain couples TRBV27 to TRBJ2-5; 13 bases are a match to TRBD2. Germline lookup yields CDR1 MNHEY and CDR2 SMNVEV (reference sequence). The junction had 7 bases not matched to a gene; V was cut back by 0 bases and J by 6 bases. This CDR3 contains 17 residues. CDR3 nucleotides: TGTGCCAGCAGTTTATCCCTACTAGCGGGAGGGAGGCAGACCCAGTACTTC. Amino acids: CASSLSLLAGGRQTQYF.

This chain connects TRBV4-2 to TRBJ1-2; no definite D call. The germline V and J ends were trimmed by 0 bases and 8 bases, with 13 bases remaining between them. The germline CDR1 and CDR2 sequences are LGHNA and YNFKEQ. This CDR3 has 14 residues. This chain's CDR3 is CASSQDYPTEGYTF. CDR3 DNA: TGTGCCAGCAGCCAAGATTACCCGACGGAGGGCTACACCTTC.

This clone turned up a few times. This chain links TRBV27 with TRBJ1-1; D is unresolved. Germline V gene sequence: CDR1 MNHEY, CDR2 SMNVEV (reference sequence). V lost 3 bases, J lost 5 bases, and 13 bases lay in between. The CDR3 is made up of 14 amino acids. Written as DNA, the CDR3 is TGTGCCAGCAGTTTCTCTGGACCCGGGACTGAAGCTTTCTTT. Protein product: CASSFSGPGTEAFF.

This clone counts as medium-sized. The chain couples TRBV9 to TRBJ1-1, with a weak D call TRBD1 (5 bases). With 4 bases removed from V and 0 bases from J, the gap between germline ends came to 10 bases. The CDR3 extends over 14 amino acids. The germline V gene encodes CDR1 SGDLS and CDR2 YYNGEE. The CDR3 DNA reads as TGTGCCAGCAGCCTGGGGGGGGTGAACACTGAAGCTTTCTTT. This translates into CASSLGGVNTEAFF.

This sequence joins TRBV29-1 and TRBJ1-1, with no clear D. The CDR3 is made up of 10 amino acids. Germline V gene lookup returns CDR1 SQVTM and CDR2 ANQGSEA. V lost 5 bases and J lost 4, with 5 bases in between. In DNA, the CDR3 is TGCAGCGTTACCGGCACTGAAGCTTTCTTT. Encoded protein: CSVTGTEAFF.

V and J are TRBV6-4 and TRBJ1-4; a weak D match, TRBD1 (6 bases). In germline, CDR1 is MRHNA, CDR2 SNTAGT. Trimming left V 2 bases short and J 11 bases short, with 15 bases between. The CDR3 runs 14 residues. DNA of the CDR3: TGTGCCAGCAGTGACAGTACCCGAGGGGGGAAACTGTTTTTT. It encodes CASSDSTRGGKLFF.

This chain uses TRBV7-6 with TRBJ2-2; 9 bases fit TRBD2. Germline trimming cut 5 bases from V and 6 bases from J; bases unmatched to any gene: 10. The CDR3 is made up of 16 amino acids. From germline, CDR1 is SGHVS and CDR2 FNYEAQ. DNA for the CDR3: TGTGCCAGCAGCCCTCTTAGCGGGAGTGTGGCCGGGGAGCTGTTTTTT. This sequence encodes CASSPLSGSVAGELFF.

V gene TRBV19 combines with J gene TRBJ2-7, with D possibly TRBD1 on 7 matching bases. The V gene's germline CDR1 is LNHDA and CDR2 SQIVND (reference sequence). The CDR3 runs to 12 residues. V was clipped by 6 bases and J by 7 bases, with 13 bases between them. CDR3 nucleotide sequence: TGTGCCAGTAGGGCAGGGGGAGGTGAGCAGTACTTC. Its translation: CASRAGGGEQYF.

This clone was picked up one time. The V call is TRBV28, the J call TRBJ2-7, with D hard to call. Germline V gene lookup returns CDR1 MDHEN and CDR2 SYDVKM. V dropped 2 bases and J dropped 9 bases, with 11 bases sitting between them. The CDR3 extends over 12 amino acids. The CDR3 sequence is CASSLGVKRQYF. The CDR3 nucleotides read TGTGCCAGCAGTTTAGGGGTAAAGCGGCAGTACTTC.

This clone was recorded once. The chain employs TRBV7-9 and TRBJ2-3; D ambiguous. CDR1 is SEHNR and CDR2 is FQNEAQ in the germline V gene (reference sequence). The CDR3 is 12 amino acids. V was pared by 5 bases and J by 10 bases, with 13 bases between. CDR3 in DNA: TGTGCCAGCAGCCTATCGCGCAGTGCGCAGTATTTT. It codes for CASSLSRSAQYF.

In this sample, this clone turned up once. This chain uses TRBV5-1 with TRBJ2-2; possibly TRBD1 for D (6 bases). Trimming cost V 6 bases and J 7 bases, with 7 bases left between them. This CDR3 is built from 11 residues. The germline gives CDR1 SGHRS, CDR2 YFSETQ. The CDR3 DNA sequence: TGCGCCAGCAAGACAGGCGGGGAGCTGTTTTTT. Its translation: CASKTGGELFF.

This chain joins TRBV19 and TRBJ2-7, with 7 bases matching TRBD1. The CDR3 has 15 residues. The ends lost 2 bases at V and 5 bases at J; junction bases unmatched: 9. The germline V gene encodes CDR1 LNHDA and CDR2 SQIVND (reference sequence). DNA for the CDR3: TGTGCCAGTAGTATACCCGGCAGGGGGATCAACGAGCAGTACTTC. It is translated as CASSIPGRGINEQYF.

The J gene is TRBJ1-1, the V gene TRBV19, with 7 positions matching TRBD1. The CDR3 runs 12 residues. Germline CDR1 and CDR2: LNHDA and SQIVND (reference sequence). The V and J ends lost 4 bases and 7 bases, in that order; junction bases with no gene match: 3. CDR3 bases: TGTGCCAGTAGTAAAAGACAGGGTGAAGCTTTCTTT. Its protein product is CASSKRQGEAFF.

The chain couples TRBV9 to TRBJ2-1, with D unresolved. The CDR3 covers 13 residues. V dropped 3 bases and J dropped 9 bases, with 13 bases sitting between them. Germline V gene data show CDR1 as SGDLS and CDR2 as YYNGEE. The CDR3 DNA sequence: TGTGCCAGCAGCGCCAACCTAGTCACTGAGCAGTTCTTC. It codes for CASSANLVTEQFF.

Here the CDR3 reads CASSKGVGETEAFF. The CDR3 DNA is TGTGCCAGCAGCAAGGGGGTAGGGGAGACTGAAGCTTTCTTT. This chain links TRBV7-2 with TRBJ1-1; D might be TRBD1 (6 bases). The V and J ends lost 5 bases and 5 bases respectively, with 15 bases between them. This CDR3 comprises 14 residues. Germline CDR1 reads SGHTA; CDR2 reads FQGNSA.

This sequence joins TRBV4-3 and TRBJ2-1; 8 bases are shared with TRBD2. Per the germline V gene, CDR1 is LGHNA and CDR2 is YSLEER. CDR3 length equals 20 residues. Trimming cost V 0 bases and J 0 bases; bases outside gene matches: 13. This CDR3 reads CASSQDLGTRGISSYNEQFF. Here the CDR3 DNA reads TGCGCCAGCAGCCAAGATTTAGGGACTAGGGGGATTAGCTCCTACAATGAGCAGTTCTTC.

The V call is TRBV4-1, the J call TRBJ2-1, with D possibly TRBD1 on 5 matching bases. With 3 bases removed from V and 0 bases from J, the gap between germline ends came to 12 bases. The CDR3 totals 16 residues. Per germline, CDR1 MGHRA and CDR2 YSYEKL. The CDR3 reads CASSQSDQGSYNEQFF. The CDR3, as DNA: TGCGCCAGCAGCCAGTCAGACCAGGGCTCCTACAATGAGCAGTTCTTC.

The chain is built from TRBV19 and TRBJ2-1; 10 bases match TRBD1. The V gene end was trimmed by 4 bases and the J gene end by 9 bases; junction bases not matched to a gene: 6. The length of the CDR3 is 14 residues. The V gene's germline CDR1 is LNHDA and CDR2 SQIVND (reference sequence). The CDR3 spells CASSKGQGYGEQFF. The CDR3 DNA sequence: TGTGCCAGTAGTAAGGGACAGGGGTACGGTGAGCAGTTCTTC.